Below are 7 T cell receptor beta chains sequenced from a single sample in a study of T cells in Graves' hyperthyroidism and ophthalmopathy. Regions amplified from RNA transcripts were the TCR beta CDR3 regions. HTBI primers were the set used in a first-round RT-PCR of the TCR CDR3. TCRdb redid the calling of the multiplex PCR reads with MiXCR, one entry per CDR3 protein. The data contain under 350,000 distinct CDR3 sequences, 15% to 20% of them singletons. Sequenced input: blood. These receptors were collected from a woman in her fifties or sixties with Graves' hyperthyroidism.

The rearrangement joins TRBV27 to TRBJ2-2; D is undetermined. CDR1 is MNHEY, CDR2 SMNVEV, per germline (reference sequence). V lost 3 bases to trimming and J lost 5 bases, with 7 bases between them. This CDR3 contains 13 residues. CDR3 nucleotide sequence: TGTGCCAGCAGTTTTTTGGGGACCGGGGAGCTGTTTTTT. Encoded protein: CASSFLGTGELFF.

The genes are TRBV29-1 and TRBJ1-4; D perhaps matches TRBD1 (6 bases). The germline V and J ends were trimmed by 7 bases and 0 bases, with 15 bases remaining between them. The CDR3 has 15 amino acids. Germline V lookup: CDR1 SQVTM, CDR2 ANQGSEA. The CDR3 loop reads CSGGDTGATNEKLFF. In DNA form, the CDR3 reads TGCAGCGGAGGGGACACCGGCGCAACTAATGAAAAACTGTTTTTT.

This clonotype was seen at least ten times. CDR3 region: CASSSGSLYNEQFF. The CDR3, as DNA: TGTGCCAGCAGTTCAGGGAGTCTATACAATGAGCAGTTCTTC. V usage is TRBV28 and J usage is TRBJ2-1; D is tentatively TRBD1 or TRBD2 (5 bases each). Looked up from germline, CDR1 is MDHEN and CDR2 is SYDVKM. The CDR3 sequence is 14 residues long. Trimming shortened V by 4 bases and J by 4 bases, and 11 bases separated the two germline ends. Based on the CDR3 plus reference TRBV28 and TRBJ2-1, the full variable domain is DVKVTQSSRYLVKRTGEKVFLECVQDMDHENMFWYRQDPGLGLRLIYFSYDVKMKEKGDIPEGYSVSREKKERFSLILESASTNQTSMYLCASSSGSLYNEQFFGPGTRLTVL.

This clonotype has at least ten counts. The V and J genes are TRBV2 and TRBJ2-5, with D possibly matching TRBD2 (6 bases). The length of the CDR3 is 14 residues. Deletions cut 4 bases from V and 4 bases from J, with 13 bases between. Germline V CDR1 and CDR2: SNHLY, FYNNEI. In DNA form, the CDR3 reads TGTGCCAGCAGTGGTGGAGGGGAAGGAGAGACCCAGTACTTC. Protein sequence: CASSGGGEGETQYF.

This clonotype showed up just a few times. This sequence joins TRBV5-6 and TRBJ2-3; D is uncertain. Trimming shortened V by 0 bases and J by 0 bases, and 8 bases separated the two germline ends. Per the germline V gene, CDR1 is SGHDT and CDR2 is YYEEEE. This CDR3 comprises 15 residues. CDR3 protein: CASSLERTSTDTQYF. In DNA, the CDR3 is TGTGCCAGCAGCTTGGAGCGCACTAGCACAGATACGCAGTATTTT. The full variable domain, its missing parts supplied by reference TRBV5-6 and TRBJ2-3, is DAGVTQSPTHLIKTRGQQVTLRCSPKSGHDTVSWYQQALGQGPQFIFQYYEEEERQRGNFPDRFSGHQFPNYSSELNVNALLLGDSALYLCASSLERTSTDTQYFGPGTRLTVL.

The rearrangement uses TRBV7-9 and TRBJ2-1; D unresolved. This CDR3 is 11 amino acids long. Trimming shortened V by 3 bases and J by 9 bases, and 6 bases separated the two germline ends. The germline V gene encodes CDR1 SEHNR and CDR2 FQNEAQ (reference sequence). The CDR3 loop reads CASSFHSEQFF. DNA for the CDR3: TGTGCCAGCAGCTTTCATAGTGAGCAGTTCTTC.

This clonotype was seen only once. This chain uses TRBV19 with TRBJ2-4; TRBD2 is a possible D gene (5 bases). CDR1 and CDR2 (germline): LNHDA, SQIVND (reference sequence). This CDR3 comprises 17 residues. V lost 0 bases and J lost 6, with 18 bases in between. The CDR3 DNA reads TGTGCCAGTAGTATAGAAGGCTACCAACCTGGGAGAAACATTCAGTACTTC. Protein sequence: CASSIEGYQPGRNIQYF.